Listed here are 21 T cell receptor beta chains from one sample, sequenced in a study of T cells in Graves' hyperthyroidism and ophthalmopathy. TCR beta CDR3 sequences were amplified from RNA transcripts. The TCR CDR3 first-round RT-PCR relied on the HTBI primer set. Using its own MiXCR run on the multiplex PCR reads, TCRdb lists one record per CDR3 protein. Among roughly 500,000 distinct CDR3 sequences listed, approximately 48% were seen once. Sequenced input: peripheral blood or thyroid tissue (not recorded which). These receptors all stem from an adult woman with Graves' disease, either hyperthyroidism or ophthalmopathy (not recorded which).

V usage is TRBV20-1 and J usage is TRBJ1-2; TRBD1 might be the D (6 bases). Trimming took 6 bases from V and 5 from J, leaving 19 bases between them. Per the germline V gene, CDR1 is DFQATT and CDR2 is SNEGSKA (reference sequence). The length of the CDR3 is 14 residues. The CDR3 spells CSASKGDLWYGYTF. CDR3 bases: TGCAGTGCCTCGAAGGGGGATCTATGGTATGGCTACACCTTC.

This clonotype has a single count. The chain joins TRBV11-2 to TRBJ1-2; 12 nucleotides agree with TRBD1. This CDR3 comprises 16 residues. Germline V CDR1 and CDR2: SGHAT, FQNNGV. The J segment lost 4 bases and the V segment lost 5 bases, leaving 8 bases of the junction unmatched. Written as DNA, the CDR3 is TGTGCCAGCAGCGGAAGGGACAGGGGGCGCACCTATGGCTACACCTTC. Protein product: CASSGRDRGRTYGYTF. Full variable domain (missing parts from reference TRBV11-2 and TRBJ1-2): EAGVAQSPRYKIIEKRQSVAFWCNPISGHATLYWYQQILGQGPKLLIQFQNNGVVDDSQLPKDRFSAERLKGVDSTLKIQPAKLEDSAVYLCASSGRDRGRTYGYTFGSGTRLTVV.

This clonotype has more than one count but fewer than ten. The chain couples TRBV20-1 to TRBJ2-7; perhaps D is TRBD1 or TRBD2 (5 bases each). The CDR3 is 13 residues long. V dropped 6 bases and J dropped 2 bases, with 14 bases sitting between them. Germline-derived CDR1 and CDR2 are DFQATT and SNEGSKA (reference sequence). This CDR3 is CSAPVRGAYEQYF. CDR3 coding DNA: TGCAGTGCACCGGTTAGGGGAGCCTACGAGCAGTACTTC.

The chain has TRBV20-1 and TRBJ2-7; D is unclear. V lost 0 bases and J lost 6, with 15 bases in between. The CDR3 consists of 14 residues. In germline, CDR1 is DFQATT, CDR2 SNEGSKA (reference sequence). The CDR3 spells CSARDLKGPGEQYF. The CDR3, as DNA: TGCAGTGCTAGAGATCTAAAGGGTCCGGGCGAGCAGTACTTC.

The gene calls are TRBV7-9 and TRBJ1-1; TRBD1 aligns across 10 bases. The CDR3 is 15 amino acids. Germline V gene data show CDR1 as SEHNR and CDR2 as FQNEAQ (reference sequence). V lost 5 bases to trimming and J lost 4 bases; unmatched junction nucleotides: 7. The CDR3 reads CASSGRDRGRTEAFF. Written as DNA, the CDR3 is TGTGCCAGCAGCGGCCGGGACAGGGGTCGCACTGAAGCTTTCTTT.

Ten or more counts support this clonotype. The CDR3 here is CSARQGQGVDYGYTF. In DNA form, the CDR3 reads TGCAGTGCTAGACAGGGACAGGGGGTTGACTATGGCTACACCTTC. This chain connects TRBV20-1 to TRBJ1-2; 11 bases align to TRBD1. Trimming removed 2 bases from V and 3 bases from J; junction bases left unmatched: 5. Germline values: CDR1 DFQATT, CDR2 SNEGSKA (reference sequence). There are 15 residues in the CDR3.

This clonotype has only a few counts. A junction end diverges from the germline sequence, so it may reflect a read error. The rearrangement uses TRBV28 and TRBJ1-2; D unclear. This CDR3 contains 14 residues. Germline CDR1 reads MDHEN; CDR2 reads SYDVKM. The CDR3 coding sequence is TGTGCCAGCAGTTTTGGGCGACCTAACTATGGCTACACTTTC. Translation: CASSFGRPNYGYTF.

The V gene is TRBV10-3, the J gene TRBJ2-6, with 11 bases matching TRBD1. This CDR3 is 17 amino acids long. Germline CDR1 and CDR2: ENHRY and SYGVKD. The junction had 6 bases not matched to a gene; V was cut back by 6 bases and J by 2 bases. Here the CDR3 reads CAISPGTGGPGANVLTF. The CDR3 bases are TGTGCCATCAGCCCAGGGACAGGGGGACCTGGGGCCAACGTCCTGACTTTC.

The V gene is TRBV7-6, the J gene TRBJ2-7; tentative D call: TRBD1 (6 bases). The germline V gene has CDR1 SGHVS and CDR2 FNYEAQ. CDR3 length: 13 amino acids. Between the trimmed V and J ends, which lost 7 bases and 3 bases, there was a span of 13 bases. CDR3 nucleotide sequence: TGTGCCAGCACCACAGGGTCTCTCTACGAGCAGTACTTC. As protein: CASTTGSLYEQYF.

This clonotype was seen more than once but under ten times. CDR3 residues: CSPDRSNTEAFF. CDR3 sequence (DNA): TGCAGTCCGGACCGATCGAACACTGAAGCTTTCTTT. The chain couples TRBV20-1 to TRBJ1-1, with D unresolved. The CDR3 consists of 12 residues. V lost 8 bases and J lost 1, with 11 bases in between. CDR1 and CDR2 (germline): DFQATT, SNEGSKA (reference sequence).

The V call is TRBV29-1, the J call TRBJ1-2, with TRBD1 matching 8 bases. Germline V gene lookup returns CDR1 SQVTM and CDR2 ANQGSEA. V was pared by 6 bases and J by 8 bases, with 8 bases of the junction left unmatched. The CDR3 extends over 12 amino acids. CDR3 residues: CSVDREGWGYTF. The CDR3 region has the DNA TGCAGCGTGGACAGGGAGGGTTGGGGCTACACCTTC.

The chain recombines TRBV10-3 with TRBJ1-5, with TRBD1 matching over 7 bases. Germline CDR1 reads ENHRY; CDR2 reads SYGVKD. CDR3 length: 14 residues. Trimming cost V 6 bases and J 5 bases; bases outside gene matches: 7. The CDR3 nucleotides are TGTGCCATCAGGGGATCAGGGGGGGATCAGCCCCAGCATTTT. Its translation is CAIRGSGGDQPQHF.

The rearrangement joins TRBV7-6 to TRBJ1-1; D is unresolved. The germline gives CDR1 SGHVS, CDR2 FNYEAQ. This CDR3 contains 15 residues. Trimming removed 7 bases from V and 0 bases from J, with 15 bases in between. The CDR3 sequence is CASTRTVGVNTEAFF. The DNA of the CDR3 is TGTGCCAGCACTCGGACGGTGGGTGTGAACACTGAAGCTTTCTTT.

This rearrangement joins TRBV2 to TRBJ1-2; D gene unclear. Germline V gene lookup returns CDR1 SNHLY and CDR2 FYNNEI. This CDR3 is built from 12 residues. Trimming took off 10 bases at V and 4 bases at J, with 13 bases between the two ends. This CDR3 reads CATTTETYGYTF. The CDR3 DNA follows: TGTGCCACAACCACAGAGACCTATGGCTACACCTTC.

Only a few counts were recorded for this clonotype. The J gene is TRBJ1-4, the V gene TRBV25-1, with no clear D. V was trimmed by 8 bases and J by 4 bases, leaving 8 bases between them. The CDR3 sequence is 12 residues long. Germline-derived CDR1 and CDR2 are MGHDK and SYGVNS. CDR3 nucleotide sequence: TGTGCCAGCCAGCGGATTAATGAAAAACTGTTTTTT. It encodes CASQRINEKLFF.

The V gene is TRBV10-3, the J gene TRBJ2-5; 12 bases fit TRBD2. The CDR3 covers 13 residues. Germline loops: CDR1 ENHRY, CDR2 SYGVKD. Trimming at V came to 10 bases and at J to 4 bases, leaving 4 bases not matched to a gene. This chain's CDR3 is CATSGLAGETQYF. The CDR3 bases are TGTGCCACCTCGGGACTAGCGGGAGAGACCCAGTACTTC.

The CDR3 nucleotides read TGCGCCAGCAGCCAAGTGGGACTAGGCGGGACCCAGTACTTC. As protein: CASSQVGLGGTQYF. V is TRBV4-1 and J is TRBJ2-5; 8 bases align to TRBD2. This CDR3 region has 14 residues. From germline, CDR1 is MGHRA and CDR2 YSYEKL. The J segment lost 7 bases and the V segment lost 1 base, leaving 5 bases of the junction unmatched.

This clonotype was seen repeatedly, ten times or more. The V call is TRBV5-1, the J call TRBJ2-5; 8 bases are a match to TRBD1. Looked up from germline, CDR1 is SGHRS and CDR2 is YFSETQ. J gave up 2 bases and V 3 bases, and 3 bases lay outside the gene matches. This CDR3 region has 14 residues. CDR3: CASSSTGGQETQYF. CDR3 coding DNA: TGCGCCAGCAGCTCAACAGGGGGGCAAGAGACCCAGTACTTC.

This chain links TRBV5-4 with TRBJ2-7; D remains unclear. This CDR3 contains 13 residues. The V and J ends lost 4 bases and 0 bases respectively, with 8 bases between them. The germline gives CDR1 SGHNT, CDR2 YYREEE (reference sequence). The chain's CDR3 is CASSPHNSYEQYF. The CDR3 nucleotides are TGTGCCAGCAGCCCCCACAACTCCTACGAGCAGTACTTC.

The V and J genes are TRBV20-1 and TRBJ1-4; tentative D call: TRBD1 (5 bases). Per germline, CDR1 DFQATT and CDR2 SNEGSKA (reference sequence). Trimming shortened V by 1 base and J by 3 bases, and 12 bases separated the two germline ends. There are 15 residues in the CDR3. This CDR3 is CSARAGGSSNEKLFF. CDR3 coding DNA: TGCAGTGCTAGAGCTGGGGGGTCTTCTAATGAAAAACTGTTTTTT.

The chain employs TRBV10-1 and TRBJ2-7; a weak D match, TRBD2 (6 bases). The germline gives CDR1 WNHNN, CDR2 SYGVQD (reference sequence). V was shortened by 3 bases and J by 6 bases, with 15 bases between the two germline ends. The length of the CDR3 is 14 residues. CDR3 bases: TGCGCCAGCAGTGATCCGACTAGTTCGGGCGAGCAGTACTTC. Amino acids: CASSDPTSSGEQYF.